Below are 30 T cell receptor beta chains sequenced from a single sample in a study of metastatic and nonmetastatic thyroid tumors. TCRdb re-called the PCR reads via MiXCR. This table has tens of thousands of clones, roughly 14% appearing once. Treatment of any kind had been given to no patient before thyroid surgery. Sequenced: blood. The source is a female donor with papillary thyroid cancer or a benign thyroid nodule (not recorded which). Some clones in this sample may be carry-over from other donors' samples.

This clone was counted many times. CDR3 nucleotide sequence: TGTGCCACCAGCAGAGGGACAGCAGGATCTCAGCCCCAGCATTTT. Translating it yields CATSRGTAGSQPQHF. V gene TRBV15 combines with J gene TRBJ1-5, with D maybe TRBD1 (6 bases). The CDR3 has 15 amino acids. Germline CDR1 LNHNV, CDR2 YYDKDF (reference sequence). Deletions cut 1 base from V and 6 bases from J, with 13 bases between.

This clone was seen many times. The chain uses TRBV28 and TRBJ1-2; D is perhaps TRBD1 (5 bases). Germline assignment: CDR1 MDHEN and CDR2 SYDVKM. V dropped 7 bases and J dropped 6 bases, with 18 bases sitting between them. The CDR3 has 14 amino acids. This chain's CDR3 is CASKPDRFFNGYTF. CDR3 nucleotide sequence: TGTGCCAGCAAACCCGACAGATTTTTCAATGGCTACACCTTC.

This clone was observed a handful of times. V and J are TRBV4-1 and TRBJ2-5, with D perhaps assigned TRBD1 or TRBD2 (5 bases each). CDR1 is MGHRA, CDR2 YSYEKL, per germline. Trimming took 5 bases from V and 9 from J, leaving 13 bases between them. The CDR3 loop spans 12 amino acids. The CDR3 nucleotides are TGCGCCAGCAGCGATCGGGACCTGGCCCAGTACTTC. Translation: CASSDRDLAQYF.

This clone appeared many times. The chain couples TRBV11-2 to TRBJ2-5, with D unclear. In germline, CDR1 is SGHAT, CDR2 FQNNGV. The length of the CDR3 is 13 residues. Between the trimmed V and J ends, which lost 2 bases and 2 bases, there was a span of 6 bases. CDR3 coding DNA: TGTGCCAGCAGCTTACAGCCGCAAGAGACCCAGTACTTC. This encodes CASSLQPQETQYF.

Many counts were recorded for this clone. This CDR3 reads CASSLEDTQYF. DNA for the CDR3: TGCGCCAGCAGCTTGGAAGATACGCAGTATTTT. The gene calls are TRBV5-1 and TRBJ2-3; D unclear. There are 11 residues in the CDR3. V was clipped by 0 bases and J by 5 bases, with 1 base between them. Per germline, CDR1 SGHRS and CDR2 YFSETQ. Filled out from reference TRBV5-1 and TRBJ2-3, the complete variable domain reads KAGVTQTPRYLIKTRGQQVTLSCSPISGHRSVSWYQQTPGQGLQFLFEYFSETQRNKGNFPGRFSGRQFSNSRSEMNVSTLELGDSALYLCASSLEDTQYFGPGTRLTVL.

In its sample, this clone was seen many times. The V call is TRBV7-3, the J call TRBJ1-1; no firm D call. The ends were cut back, 4 bases at V and 1 base at J, with 7 bases in the middle. CDR1 and CDR2 from the germline V gene are SGHTA and FQGTGA. This CDR3 has 13 residues. The CDR3: CASSSWKNTEAFF. The CDR3 DNA follows: TGTGCCAGCAGCTCCTGGAAGAACACTGAAGCTTTCTTT.

At least ten counts were recorded for this clone. This chain links TRBV4-1 with TRBJ1-6; D remains ambiguous. The length of the CDR3 is 15 residues. Germline CDR1 MGHRA, CDR2 YSYEKL. Trimming removed 5 bases from V and 0 bases from J, with 8 bases in between. The CDR3 protein is CASSVLSSYNSPLHF. The DNA of the CDR3 is TGCGCCAGCAGCGTCCTCAGCTCCTATAATTCACCCCTCCACTTT.

The sample holds many counts of this clone. The chain couples TRBV9 to TRBJ2-1; 9 bases are shared with TRBD2. The V gene end was trimmed by 3 bases and the J gene end by 5 bases; junction bases not matched to a gene: 6. Germline V gene data show CDR1 as SGDLS and CDR2 as YYNGEE. CDR3 length equals 15 residues. This CDR3 is CASSESGRRDNEQFF. DNA for the CDR3: TGTGCCAGCAGCGAGAGCGGGAGGCGGGACAATGAGCAGTTCTTC.

In its sample, this clone was seen many times. The chain has TRBV4-2 and TRBJ2-5, with D unclear. The V end lost 4 bases, the J end lost 4 bases, and 4 bases lay between the germline ends. The CDR3 runs 11 residues. Germline V lookup: CDR1 LGHNA, CDR2 YNFKEQ. CDR3 nucleotide sequence: TGTGCCAGCAGCCCGGGAGAGACCCAGTACTTC. Translating gives CASSPGETQYF.

The sample holds many counts of this clone. The rearrangement joins TRBV11-3 to TRBJ2-1; 7 bases align to TRBD2. The CDR3 sequence is 15 residues long. Germline loops: CDR1 SGHNT, CDR2 YENEEA. Trimming removed 3 bases from V and 6 bases from J; junction bases left unmatched: 8. CDR3 bases: TGTGCCAGCAGCTTCTCGGGGGGAATACGCAATGAGCAGTTCTTC. This gives the protein CASSFSGGIRNEQFF.

V gene TRBV11-2 combines with J gene TRBJ1-1; the D is unclear. V dropped 5 bases and J dropped 0 bases, with 7 bases sitting between them. Germline V lookup: CDR1 SGHAT, CDR2 FQNNGV. This CDR3 region has 13 residues. DNA for the CDR3: TGTGCCAGCAGCCGATTCATGAACACTGAAGCTTTCTTT. It encodes CASSRFMNTEAFF.

This clone came up many times. The V and J genes are TRBV7-9 and TRBJ2-3, with a weak D call TRBD2 (6 bases). The CDR3 extends over 14 amino acids. The V and J ends lost 5 bases and 6 bases respectively, with 15 bases between them. The germline CDR1 and CDR2 sequences are SEHNR and FQNEAQ (reference sequence). CDR3 sequence: CASSRGGSGDTQYF. In nucleotides, the CDR3 is TGTGCCAGCAGCCGCGGAGGGAGCGGGGATACGCAGTATTTT. The whole variable domain, filled in from reference TRBV7-9 and TRBJ2-3, reads DTGVSQNPRHKITKRGQNVTFRCDPISEHNRLYWYRQTLGQGPEFLTYFQNEAQLEKSRLLSDRFSAERPKGSFSTLEIQRTEQGDSAMYLCASSRGGSGDTQYFGPGTRLTVL.

Note on this clone: The junction shows a germline mismatch at one end, possibly a read error. The chain links TRBV6-2 or TRBV6-3 to TRBJ1-2; D unclear. The CDR3 length is 12 residues. Germline lookup yields CDR1 MNHEY and CDR2 SVGEGT. In nucleotides, the CDR3 is TGTGCTAGCAGAGAAAGTGGTAACGGCTACACCTTC. It translates to CASRESGNGYTF.

This clone was seen ten or more times. The chain joins TRBV28 to TRBJ1-1; weak D call: TRBD1 (6 bases). The CDR3 runs to 14 residues. CDR1 MDHEN and CDR2 SYDVKM come from the germline V gene. Trimming shortened V by 10 bases and J by 1 base, and 16 bases separated the two germline ends. The CDR3 nucleotides read TGTGCCATACAGGGACTCCTTCCGAACACTGAAGCTTTCTTT. Translated: CAIQGLLPNTEAFF.

Remarks on this clone: A much more abundant neighbour one base away suggests this may be a read error. The chain carries TRBV20-1 and TRBJ2-1; 11 nucleotides agree with TRBD2. The CDR3 runs 17 residues. Germline V lookup: CDR1 DFQATT, CDR2 SNEGSKA (reference sequence). Trimming at V came to 2 bases and at J to 13 bases, leaving 19 bases not matched to a gene. In DNA, the CDR3 is TGCAGTGCTAGATCTCTACCACTAGCGGGAGCCCTCCCCCCTCAGTTCTTC. Translation gives CSARSLPLAGALPPQFF.

This clone is labeled medium-sized. The chain is built from TRBV6-1 and TRBJ2-7, with D maybe TRBD1 (6 bases). Trimming took off 6 bases at V and 5 bases at J, with 14 bases between the two ends. Per the germline V gene, CDR1 is MNHNS and CDR2 is SASEGT. This CDR3 spans 13 amino acids. This chain's CDR3 is CASRRQGSNEQYF. The CDR3 DNA reads as TGTGCCAGCAGGCGGCAGGGGAGTAACGAGCAGTACTTC.

The chain joins TRBV20-1 to TRBJ1-2; TRBD1 matches 10 bases. Trimming removed 1 base from V and 6 bases from J; junction bases left unmatched: 8. CDR1 and CDR2 from the germline V gene are DFQATT and SNEGSKA (reference sequence). The CDR3 sequence is 15 residues long. CDR3 nucleotide sequence: TGCAGTGCTAGAGGTCCCAGGACAGGGGGTGATGGCTACACCTTC. It translates to CSARGPRTGGDGYTF.

This clone was recorded only once. V is TRBV24-1 and J is TRBJ2-2; D remains unclear. Germline CDR1 KGHDR, CDR2 SFDVKD. V lost 0 bases, J lost 4 bases, and 11 bases lay in between. This CDR3 has 16 amino acids. The DNA of the CDR3 is TGTGCCACCAGTGATTTGCTAGACTCGGGCACCGGGGAGCTGTTTTTT. Translating gives CATSDLLDSGTGELFF.

At least ten counts were recorded for this clone. V is TRBV7-9 and J is TRBJ1-3, with 9 positions matching TRBD1. The CDR3 runs 15 residues. Trimming at V came to 5 bases and at J to 3 bases, leaving 5 bases not matched to a gene. Germline-derived CDR1 and CDR2 are SEHNR and FQNEAQ (reference sequence). The CDR3 DNA reads as TGTGCCAGCAGCGAAAAGACAGGGGGTGGAAACACCATATATTTT. It encodes CASSEKTGGGNTIYF.

This chain uses TRBV7-3 with TRBJ2-1; TRBD2 matches 8 bases. The germline V gene has CDR1 SGHTA and CDR2 FQGTGA. J lost 4 bases, V lost 6 bases, and 2 bases had no gene match. The CDR3 loop spans 13 amino acids. CDR3 loop: CASRAGVYNEQFF. The CDR3 nucleotides read TGTGCCAGCAGAGCGGGAGTTTACAATGAGCAGTTCTTC.

Of note for this clone: The conserved closing phenylalanine or tryptophan is absent in this CDR3, likely reflecting a read error. The rearrangement links TRBV5-1 to TRBJ1-1; D gene ambiguous. Germline CDR1 reads SGHRS; CDR2 reads YFSETQ. The CDR3 covers 15 residues. The germline V and J ends were trimmed by 2 bases and 4 bases, with 15 bases remaining between them. The CDR3 loop is CASSFTCPAATEAFL. CDR3 DNA sequence: TGCGCCAGCAGCTTTACATGCCCCGCGGCCACTGAAGCTTTCCTT.

The chain employs TRBV20-1 and TRBJ2-5; possible D gene TRBD1, 5 bases. Trimming left V 2 bases short and J 8 bases short, with 24 bases between. The length of the CDR3 is 16 residues. Germline CDR1 reads DFQATT; CDR2 reads SNEGSKA (reference sequence). For the CDR3, the DNA is TGCAGTGCTAGACCTTTTAGGCAGGGTTCATTAGATACCCAGTACTTC. Its translation: CSARPFRQGSLDTQYF.

For this clone: This may be a read error, as it is one base from a much larger clone. V is TRBV7-8 and J is TRBJ1-4, with D uncertain. V was cut by 7 bases and J by 9 bases, with 12 bases left in between. CDR3 length: 12 amino acids. Germline V gene data show CDR1 as SGHVS and CDR2 as FQNEAQ. This CDR3 reads CASIDLRKKLFF. Here the CDR3 DNA reads TGTGCCAGCATTGATCTTAGGAAAAAACTGTTTTTT.

This clone showed up many times. The rearrangement uses TRBV2 and TRBJ2-7, with D unresolved. CDR1 and CDR2 from the germline V gene are SNHLY and FYNNEI. V was trimmed by 3 bases and J by 4 bases, leaving 10 bases between them. The CDR3 covers 13 residues. CDR3 sequence reads: CASSEESWYEQYF. The CDR3 bases are TGTGCCAGCAGTGAGGAGTCCTGGTACGAGCAGTACTTC.

In its sample, this clone was seen many times. The chain combines TRBV15 with TRBJ2-7; 8 bases map to TRBD2. V trimming: 6 bases; J trimming: 7 bases; junction bases outside the gene matches: 11. CDR3 size: 14 residues. Germline values: CDR1 LNHNV, CDR2 YYDKDF (reference sequence). DNA of the CDR3: TGTGCCACCAGATCAGCGGGAGCTCTGGGGGAGCAGTACTTC. This gives the protein CATRSAGALGEQYF.

This clone came up many times. The rearrangement links TRBV3-1 to TRBJ2-7; 12 bases map to TRBD1. Losses at the gene ends were 4 bases for V and 6 bases for J; bases not matched to a gene: 7. Germline V CDR1 and CDR2: LGHDT, YNNKEL (reference sequence). The CDR3 is 15 residues long. CDR3 region: CASSRQGTGGSEQYF. CDR3 DNA sequence: TGTGCCAGCAGCCGACAAGGGACAGGGGGCAGCGAGCAGTACTTC.

This clone was detected many times. A much larger clone lies one base from this, so it may be a read error. The rearrangement uses TRBV6-1 and TRBJ2-5; possibly TRBD1 for D (6 bases). Germline lookup yields CDR1 MNHNS and CDR2 SASEGT. Between the trimmed V and J ends, which lost 5 bases and 4 bases, there was a span of 20 bases. The CDR3 covers 16 residues. In DNA, the CDR3 is TGTGCCAGCAGTTCGGACAGTACGCGGCCCGGAGAGACCCAGTACTTC. Translating gives CASSSDSTRPGETQYF.

This clone was counted many times. A read error may be the cause here, since a much bigger clone is one base away. Other DNA sequences in this specimen translate into the identical CDR3. This chain joins TRBV28 and TRBJ2-3; unclear D gene. From germline, CDR1 is MDHEN and CDR2 SYDVKM. The CDR3 extends over 15 amino acids. The CDR3 sequence is CASSFNGRGTDTQYF. The CDR3 DNA sequence: TGTGCCAGTAGTTTTAACGGACGTGGCACAGATACGCAGTATTTT.

The gene calls are TRBV7-2 and TRBJ2-7; the match to TRBD1 covers 8 bases. This CDR3 spans 15 amino acids. From germline, CDR1 is SGHTA and CDR2 FQGNSA. V trimming: 5 bases; J trimming: 0 bases; junction bases outside the gene matches: 6. The CDR3 DNA reads TGTGCCAGCAGCCTAGGACAGGGTAGCTCCTACGAGCAGTACTTC. Amino acid sequence: CASSLGQGSSYEQYF.

Concerning this clone: A read error may explain this, as a much larger clone is one base away. The gene calls are TRBV30 and TRBJ1-1; 7 nucleotides agree with TRBD1. This CDR3 has 12 residues. Germline loops: CDR1 GTSNPN, CDR2 SVGIG (reference sequence). The DNA of the CDR3 is TGTGCCTGGACCAGGGGGAGCACTGAAGATTTCTTT. Translated: CAWTRGSTEDFF.